This T cell receptor (beta chain) was sequenced for a study of identical twins. Study-wide results and limits: Abundant cord blood beta clonotypes carried fewer insertions; memory repertoires showed none. Findings depended on cross-sectional statistics rather than tracking the same donors.

TCRdb called the 5' RACE reads again in MiXCR, with one record for every CDR3 protein. The repertoire holds 1.5 million to 2 million distinct CDR3 sequences, with under 35% as singletons. As concerns this clonotype: Its antigen is not known.

CDR1 and CDR2 (germline): SGHTA, FQGNSA. The CDR3 consists of 13 residues. V was clipped by 9 bases and J by 5 bases, with 16 bases between them. This chain joins TRBV7-2 and TRBJ1-1; TRBD1 might be the D (6 bases). This clonotype was sampled from a newborn girl in good health. The material sequenced was cord blood. CDR3 bases: TGTGCCAGGCGGCAGACAGGCGGGACTGAAGCTTTCTTT. Translation: CARRQTGGTEAFF.